A single sample is the source of the 15 T cell receptor beta chains below, sequenced in a study of blood T cell repertoires in COVID-19. Libraries were prepared by immunoSEQ multiplex PCR; TCRdb keeps only in-frame clonotypes and omits some of them. The sample lists 110,000 or so clones; about two thirds were seen once. The sequencing sample was made of peripheral blood. The receptors were gathered from a woman between 35 and 50 years old with acute or convalescent COVID-19.

The genes are TRBV19 and TRBJ2-3; 9 nucleotides line up with TRBD2. Germline-derived CDR1 and CDR2 are LNHDA and SQIVND (reference sequence). Trimming cost V 5 bases and J 4 bases; bases outside gene matches: 4. The CDR3 spans 14 residues. CDR3 DNA: TGTGCCAGTAGTGTTCAGCGGGGGGCAGATACGCAGTATTTT. Its protein is CASSVQRGADTQYF.

The rearrangement links TRBV5-1 to TRBJ2-1; 7 bases align to TRBD2. Germline values: CDR1 SGHRS, CDR2 YFSETQ. The CDR3 spans 15 residues. The J segment lost 6 bases and the V segment lost 0 bases, leaving 6 bases of the junction unmatched. The CDR3 loop is CASSLVIAGSNEQFF. The CDR3 DNA reads as TGCGCCAGCAGCTTGGTAATAGCGGGTTCCAATGAGCAGTTCTTC.

J is TRBJ2-7 and V is TRBV5-6; D may be TRBD1 (6 bases). With 4 bases removed from V and 3 bases from J, the gap between germline ends came to 14 bases. The CDR3 sequence is 14 residues long. Per the germline V gene, CDR1 is SGHDT and CDR2 is YYEEEE. The CDR3 sequence: CASSRGQLIYEQYF. CDR3 bases: TGTGCCAGCAGCAGAGGACAGTTAATCTACGAGCAGTACTTC.

This clone was seen only once. This chain connects TRBV5-1 to TRBJ2-1, with 10 bases that match TRBD2. CDR1 and CDR2 from the germline V gene are SGHRS and YFSETQ. The CDR3 length is 18 residues. V was clipped by 3 bases and J by 4 bases; unmatched bases: 13. In nucleotides, the CDR3 is TGCGCCAGCAGCTCACTAAGCGGGGGGGCCTCAACTTACAATGAGCAGTTCTTC. Amino acids: CASSSLSGGASTYNEQFF. The variable domain in full, completed from reference TRBV5-1 and TRBJ2-1, reads KAGVTQTPRYLIKTRGQQVTLSCSPISGHRSVSWYQQTPGQGLQFLFEYFSETQRNKGNFPGRFSGRQFSNSRSEMNVSTLELGDSALYLCASSSLSGGASTYNEQFFGPGTRLTVL.

This chain links TRBV7-3 with TRBJ1-3, with a weak D call TRBD1 (6 bases). V shed 3 bases and J shed 1 base, with 7 bases lying between them. The V gene's germline CDR1 is SGHTA and CDR2 FQGTGA. The CDR3 covers 14 residues. This CDR3 reads CASSLTGSGNTIYF. The CDR3 DNA follows: TGTGCCAGCAGCTTGACAGGTTCTGGAAACACCATATATTTT. The full variable domain, its missing parts supplied by reference TRBV7-3 and TRBJ1-3, is GAGVSQTPSNKVTEKGKYVELRCDPISGHTALYWYRQSLGQGPEFLIYFQGTGAADDSGLPNDRFFAVRPEGSVSTLKIQRTERGDSAVYLCASSLTGSGNTIYFGEGSWLTVV.

V usage is TRBV11-1 and J usage is TRBJ2-7; D is uncertain. The CDR3 covers 14 residues. V lost 1 base to trimming and J lost 0 bases, with 7 bases between them. The germline V gene has CDR1 SGHAT and CDR2 FQDESV (reference sequence). This CDR3 is CASSLGPGSYEQYF. CDR3 DNA sequence: TGTGCCAGCAGCTTAGGCCCAGGCTCCTACGAGCAGTACTTC.

This sequence joins TRBV28 and TRBJ2-3, with 15 bases fitting TRBD2. The CDR3 consists of 15 residues. Germline V gene data show CDR1 as MDHEN and CDR2 as SYDVKM. The trim removed 6 bases at V and 8 bases at J, leaving 6 bases unmatched. The CDR3 reads CASRRTSGGAGTQYF. The CDR3 coding sequence is TGTGCCAGCAGAAGGACTAGCGGGGGGGCGGGTACGCAGTATTTT.

The J gene is TRBJ2-1, the V gene TRBV24-1, with TRBD1 identical over 7 bases. Germline CDR1 is KGHDR and CDR2 is SFDVKD. This CDR3 is 15 amino acids long. The junction had 7 bases not matched to a gene; V was cut back by 4 bases and J by 5 bases. CDR3 sequence reads: CATSDPNTGDNEQFF. The CDR3 DNA reads as TGTGCCACCAGTGACCCTAATACAGGGGACAATGAGCAGTTCTTC.

This sequence joins TRBV13 and TRBJ2-5; 9 positions agree with TRBD1. The CDR3 consists of 16 residues. Germline lookup yields CDR1 PRHDT and CDR2 FYEKMQ (reference sequence). J lost 3 bases, V lost 0 bases, and 5 bases had no gene match. In nucleotides, the CDR3 is TGTGCCAGCAGCTTAGGTCTGGGACAGGGAAAAGAGACCCAGTACTTC. It codes for CASSLGLGQGKETQYF.

The chain uses TRBV6-2 or TRBV6-3 and TRBJ2-2; 8 nucleotides align to TRBD1. This CDR3 is built from 15 residues. CDR1 and CDR2 from the germline V gene are MNHEY and SVGEGT. J was trimmed by 3 bases and V by 5 bases; bases with no gene match: 5. CDR3 sequence: CASSHTGGYTGELFF. In nucleotides, the CDR3 is TGTGCCAGCAGTCATACAGGGGGATACACCGGGGAGCTGTTTTTT.

This clone was seen ten or more times. V gene TRBV2 combines with J gene TRBJ2-3; 9 bases match TRBD2. The ends lost 3 bases at V and 0 bases at J; junction bases unmatched: 4. The CDR3 runs to 16 residues. Germline V gene lookup returns CDR1 SNHLY and CDR2 FYNNEI. CDR3 nucleotides: TGTGCCAGCAGTGAGATGGCGGGGGGGAGCACAGATACGCAGTATTTT. As protein: CASSEMAGGSTDTQYF.

The chain uses TRBV18 and TRBJ1-4; 9 nucleotides agree with TRBD1. V shed 6 bases, J shed 8 bases, and the junction held 16 bases outside the gene matches. This CDR3 is built from 17 residues. Germline values: CDR1 KGHSH, CDR2 LQKENI. The DNA of the CDR3 is TGTGCCAGCTCGCGCAGTACACAGGGGGCTGAGGGCGAAAAACTGTTTTTT. This codes for CASSRSTQGAEGEKLFF.

The CDR3 DNA follows: TGTGCCACCAGCGACGAGGGAGGGTACTCGCCCCAGCATTTT. It is translated as CATSDEGGYSPQHF. The V and J genes are TRBV15 and TRBJ1-5; D gene unclear. This CDR3 region has 14 residues. Germline V CDR1 and CDR2: LNHNV, YYDKDF (reference sequence). The V and J ends lost 5 bases and 9 bases respectively, with 17 bases between them.

This sequence joins TRBV5-5 and TRBJ1-2, with 9 bases that match TRBD1. Germline assignment: CDR1 SGHKS and CDR2 YYEKEE (reference sequence). The ends lost 2 bases at V and 8 bases at J; junction bases unmatched: 16. The CDR3 is 17 amino acids. CDR3 coding DNA: TGTGCCAGCAGCTTAGGTGCGGGACAGGGTCTATCTTGGGGCTACACCTTC. Amino acids: CASSLGAGQGLSWGYTF.

The chain recombines TRBV7-9 with TRBJ1-1, with TRBD1 as a possible D gene (6 bases). CDR1 and CDR2 from the germline V gene are SEHNR and FQNEAQ (reference sequence). Trimming pared 8 bases from V and 4 bases from J, leaving 17 bases between. This CDR3 has 14 amino acids. CDR3 nucleotide sequence: TGTGCCAGCGTAAAGGGGGTGGTGAGCACTGAAGCTTTCTTT. This codes for CASVKGVVSTEAFF.